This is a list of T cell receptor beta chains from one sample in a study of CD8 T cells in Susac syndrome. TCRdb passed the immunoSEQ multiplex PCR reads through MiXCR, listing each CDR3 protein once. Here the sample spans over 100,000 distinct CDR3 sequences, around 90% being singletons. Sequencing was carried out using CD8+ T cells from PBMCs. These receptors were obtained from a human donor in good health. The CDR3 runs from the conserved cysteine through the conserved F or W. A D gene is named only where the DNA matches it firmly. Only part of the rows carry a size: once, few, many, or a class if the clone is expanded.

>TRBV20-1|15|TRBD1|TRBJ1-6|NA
CSADDLTGDNSPLHF
TGCAGTGCTGACGATCTGACAGGGGATAATTCACCCCTCCACTTT
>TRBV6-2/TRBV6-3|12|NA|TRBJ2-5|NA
CASSYSGETQYF
TGTGCCAGCAGTTACTCCGGGGAGACCCAGTACTTC
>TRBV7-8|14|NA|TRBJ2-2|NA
CASSALRSTGELFF
TGTGCCAGCAGCGCCCTCAGGTCCACCGGGGAGCTGTTTTTT
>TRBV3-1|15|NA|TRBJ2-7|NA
CASSQSSLTFPGQYF
TGTGCCAGCAGCCAGAGTTCCTTAACATTTCCTGGGCAGTACTTC
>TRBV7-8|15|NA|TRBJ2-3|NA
CASSLALSLGDTQYF
TGTGCCAGCAGCTTAGCACTGTCCCTGGGAGATACGCAGTATTTT
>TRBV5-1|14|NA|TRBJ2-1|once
CASSFSPSEDEQFF
TGCGCCAGCAGCTTCTCGCCTAGCGAGGATGAGCAGTTCTTC
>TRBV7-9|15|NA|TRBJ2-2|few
CASSPRAGNTGELFF
TGTGCCAGCAGCCCTCGGGCGGGGAACACCGGGGAGCTGTTTTTT
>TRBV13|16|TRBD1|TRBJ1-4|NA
CASSPRDRGLTEKLFF
TGTGCCAGCAGCCCACGGGACAGGGGTTTGACTGAAAAACTGTTTTTT
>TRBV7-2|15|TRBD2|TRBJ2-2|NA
CASSTTSAYTGELFF
TGTGCCAGCAGCACGACTAGCGCATACACCGGGGAGCTGTTTTTT
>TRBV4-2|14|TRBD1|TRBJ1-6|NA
CASSPGQGQSPLHF
TGTGCCAGCAGCCCGGGACAGGGACAATCACCCCTCCACTTT
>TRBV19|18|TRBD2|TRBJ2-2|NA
CASSIGRTSGAYTGELFF
TGTGCCAGTAGTATCGGCCGCACTAGCGGGGCCTACACCGGGGAGCTGTTTTTT
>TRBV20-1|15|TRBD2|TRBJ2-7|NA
CSAPTWVSGTYEQYF
TGCAGTGCTCCAACCTGGGTTAGCGGGACCTACGAGCAGTACTTC
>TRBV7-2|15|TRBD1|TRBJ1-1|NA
CASSRDRVSGTEAFF
TGTGCCAGCAGCCGTGACAGGGTGTCAGGGACTGAAGCTTTCTTT
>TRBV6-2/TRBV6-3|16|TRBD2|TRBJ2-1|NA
CGTVAGPLGSYNEQFF
TGTGGAACGGTAGCGGGCCCCTTGGGATCCTACAATGAGCAGTTCTTC
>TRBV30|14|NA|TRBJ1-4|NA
CAWSVQGQGEKLFF
TGTGCCTGGAGTGTCCAGGGGCAGGGGGAAAAACTGTTTTTT
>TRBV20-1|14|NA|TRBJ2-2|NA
CSAPRMTETGELFF
TGCAGTGCTCCACGAATGACGGAGACCGGGGAGCTGTTTTTT
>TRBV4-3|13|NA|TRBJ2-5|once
CASSLEAQETQYF
TGCGCCAGCAGCCTCGAAGCCCAAGAGACCCAGTACTTC
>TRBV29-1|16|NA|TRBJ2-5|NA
CSVEVLREGASKTQYF
TGCAGCGTTGAAGTTTTACGGGAAGGCGCATCGAAGACCCAGTACTTC
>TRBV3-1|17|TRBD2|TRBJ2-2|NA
CASSQAVAGGPGGELFF
TGTGCCAGCAGCCAAGCCGTAGCGGGAGGGCCAGGCGGGGAGCTGTTTTTT
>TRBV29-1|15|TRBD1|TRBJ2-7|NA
CSVEDKVTGSYEQYF
TGCAGCGTTGAAGACAAGGTGACAGGGTCCTACGAGCAGTACTTC
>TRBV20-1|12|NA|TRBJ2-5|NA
CSARGVRETQYF
TGCAGTGCTAGAGGAGTAAGAGAGACCCAGTACTTC
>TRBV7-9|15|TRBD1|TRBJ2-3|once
CASSRQGASTDTQYF
TGTGCCAGCAGCCGACAGGGGGCGAGCACAGATACGCAGTATTTT
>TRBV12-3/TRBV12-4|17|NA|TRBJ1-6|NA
CASSFSGTVSYNSPLHF
TGTGCCAGCAGCTTTAGCGGGACGGTCTCCTATAATTCACCCCTCCACTTT
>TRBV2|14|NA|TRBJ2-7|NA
CASSEWASLGEQYF
TGTGCCAGCAGTGAATGGGCTAGCCTCGGCGAGCAGTACTTC
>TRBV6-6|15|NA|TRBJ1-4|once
CASSAQERSGEKLFF
TGTGCCAGCAGTGCACAGGAGCGCTCGGGTGAAAAACTGTTTTTT
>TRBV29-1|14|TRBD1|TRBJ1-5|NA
CSVATGTGNQPQHF
TGCAGCGTCGCGACCGGGACAGGGAATCAGCCCCAGCATTTT
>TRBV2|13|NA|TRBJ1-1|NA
CASSERRVTEAFF
TGTGCCAGCAGTGAAAGGCGGGTCACTGAAGCTTTCTTT
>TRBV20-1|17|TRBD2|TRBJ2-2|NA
CSARDRASGSNTGELFF
TGCAGTGCTAGAGATCGTGCTAGCGGGAGCAACACCGGGGAGCTGTTTTTT
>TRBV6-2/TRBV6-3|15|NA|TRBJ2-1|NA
CASNDGPTGDNEQFF
TGTGCCAGCAACGATGGGCCGACAGGCGACAATGAGCAGTTCTTC
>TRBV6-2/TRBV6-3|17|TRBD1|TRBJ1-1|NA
CASSYMMDRDEKDEAFF
TGTGCCAGCAGTTACATGATGGACAGGGACGAGAAGGACGAAGCTTTCTTT
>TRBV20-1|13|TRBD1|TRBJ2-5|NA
CSARKTGEETQYF
TGCAGTGCTAGAAAAACAGGGGAAGAGACCCAGTACTTC
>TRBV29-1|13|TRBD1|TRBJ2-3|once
CLITGGIEDTQYF
TGCCTAATTACAGGGGGCATCGAAGATACGCAGTATTTT
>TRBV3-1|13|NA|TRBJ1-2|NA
CASSQEIAYGYTF
TGTGCCAGCAGCCAAGAGATTGCCTATGGCTACACCTTC
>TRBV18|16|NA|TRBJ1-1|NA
CASSPRLASANTEAFF
TGTGCCAGCTCACCAAGGCTCGCGTCAGCTAACACTGAAGCTTTCTTT
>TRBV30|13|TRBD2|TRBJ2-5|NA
CASGLAGIQTQYF
TGTGCCAGCGGACTAGCGGGAATCCAGACCCAGTACTTC
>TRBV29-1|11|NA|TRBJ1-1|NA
CSVGRGTEAFF
TGCAGCGTTGGCAGGGGCACTGAAGCTTTCTTT
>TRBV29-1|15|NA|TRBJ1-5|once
CSVARESGSNQPQHF
TGCAGCGTGGCCCGAGAATCGGGTAGCAATCAGCCCCAGCATTTT